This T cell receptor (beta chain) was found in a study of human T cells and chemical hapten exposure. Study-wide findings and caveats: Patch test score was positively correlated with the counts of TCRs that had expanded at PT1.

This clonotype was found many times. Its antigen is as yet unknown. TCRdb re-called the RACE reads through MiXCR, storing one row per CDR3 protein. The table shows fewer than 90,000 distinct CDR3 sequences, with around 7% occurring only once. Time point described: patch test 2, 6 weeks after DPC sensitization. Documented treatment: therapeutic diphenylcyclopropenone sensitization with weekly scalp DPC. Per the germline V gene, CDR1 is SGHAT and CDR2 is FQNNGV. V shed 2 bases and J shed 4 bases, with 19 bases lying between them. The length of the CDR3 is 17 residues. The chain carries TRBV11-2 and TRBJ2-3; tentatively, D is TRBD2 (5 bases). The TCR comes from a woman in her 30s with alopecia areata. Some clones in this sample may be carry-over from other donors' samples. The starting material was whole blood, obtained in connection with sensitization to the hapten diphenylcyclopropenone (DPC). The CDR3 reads CASSLTPTRMRADTQYF. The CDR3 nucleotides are TGTGCCAGCAGCTTAACCCCAACTAGGATGAGGGCAGATACGCAGTATTTT.